This is a list of T cell receptor beta chains from one sample in a study of blood T cell repertoires in COVID-19. Sequenced by immunoSEQ multiplex PCR; TCRdb stores in-frame clones only, minus some. Of approximately 190,000 clones listed, over 70% are singletons. The source material was peripheral blood. The receptor set was obtained from a man between 60 and 75 years old with acute or convalescent COVID-19. Both conserved end residues are part of each CDR3. Fields, in order: D gene, V gene, clone size, J gene, CDR3 DNA, CDR3 protein. D genes are given only for firm matches. Size tells how often a clone was seen (once, few, many) or the class of an expanded clone, and some rows leave it out.

D: NA; V: TRBV12-5; size: NA; J: TRBJ2-1; DNA: TGTGCTAGTGGTTTGTTCGAGGACAATGAGCAGTTCTTC; CDR3: CASGLFEDNEQFF
D: TRBD2; V: TRBV2; size: NA; J: TRBJ2-7; DNA: TGTGCCAGCAGTGCGATAGCGGGAGCGGAATACTTC; CDR3: CASSAIAGAEYF
D: TRBD1; V: TRBV6-5; size: NA; J: TRBJ1-2; DNA: TGTGCCAGCAGAGGGACAGCTGGCTACACCTTC; CDR3: CASRGTAGYTF
D: NA; V: TRBV4-1; size: NA; J: TRBJ1-5; DNA: TGCGCCAGCAGCCGGTCGGGGAGCAATCAGCCCCAGCATTTT; CDR3: CASSRSGSNQPQHF
D: TRBD2; V: TRBV30; size: few; J: TRBJ2-7; DNA: TGTGCCTGGAGTATTTCTAGCGGGAGGATAGGAACCTACGAGCAGTACTTC; CDR3: CAWSISSGRIGTYEQYF
D: NA; V: TRBV28; size: NA; J: TRBJ2-7; DNA: TGTGCCAGCAGAGTAGGGACACCGACGTACGAGCAGTACTTC; CDR3: CASRVGTPTYEQYF
D: TRBD2; V: TRBV24-1; size: NA; J: TRBJ2-3; DNA: TGTGCCACCAGTGACTCCCGAGCGGGAGGCACAGATACGCAGTATTTT; CDR3: CATSDSRAGGTDTQYF
D: TRBD1; V: TRBV24-1; size: once; J: TRBJ2-3; DNA: TGTGCCACCAGTGACCCGGGACAGGGGACAGATACGCAGTATTTT; CDR3: CATSDPGQGTDTQYF
D: NA; V: TRBV10-3; size: NA; J: TRBJ1-1; DNA: TGTGCCATTACCGGAGGGACGAACACTGAAGCTTTCTTT; CDR3: CAITGGTNTEAFF
D: TRBD1; V: TRBV9; size: NA; J: TRBJ2-7; DNA: TGTGCCAGCAGCGGGGACAGGGGGATAGTCAACGAGCAGTACTTC; CDR3: CASSGDRGIVNEQYF
D: NA; V: TRBV5-8; size: NA; J: TRBJ2-2; DNA: TGTGCCAGCATCAATCTACAGGTTCTAGTGAACACCGGGGAGCTGTTTTTT; CDR3: CASINLQVLVNTGELFF
D: NA; V: TRBV3-1/TRBV3-2; size: NA; J: TRBJ1-2; DNA: TGTGCCAGCAGCCAAGGTGGCTCCGGGGGTGGCTACACCTTC; CDR3: CASSQGGSGGGYTF
D: NA; V: TRBV25-1; size: NA; J: TRBJ2-7; DNA: TGTGCCAGCAATCAAGGGGGCGGGGTGCAGTACTTC; CDR3: CASNQGGGVQYF
D: NA; V: TRBV10-3; size: NA; J: TRBJ1-5; DNA: TGTGCCATCAGTGGGGGCAGGGGCAGCAATCAGCCCCAGCATTTT; CDR3: CAISGGRGSNQPQHF
D: TRBD1; V: TRBV4-2; size: once; J: TRBJ2-7; DNA: TGTGCCAGCAGCCAAGAAGGGACAGGGGGAGGGTACGAGCAGTACTTC; CDR3: CASSQEGTGGGYEQYF
D: TRBD1; V: TRBV6-2/TRBV6-3; size: NA; J: TRBJ2-7; DNA: TGTGCCAGCAGTTACCTCGGGACAGAGTACGAGCAGTACTTC; CDR3: CASSYLGTEYEQYF
D: TRBD1; V: TRBV27; size: NA; J: TRBJ2-7; DNA: TGTGCCAGCAGTACACACAGGGGTAGGTACGAGCAGTACTTC; CDR3: CASSTHRGRYEQYF
D: TRBD1; V: TRBV6-6; size: NA; J: TRBJ2-2; DNA: TGTGCCAGCAGTTACTGGCAGGGGGCCGCCGGGGAGCTGTTTTTT; CDR3: CASSYWQGAAGELFF
D: NA; V: TRBV19; size: NA; J: TRBJ1-2; DNA: TGTGCCAGTAGTATAGCGGTGGGGCAATTTAACTATGGCTACACCTTC; CDR3: CASSIAVGQFNYGYTF
D: TRBD1; V: TRBV6-1; size: NA; J: TRBJ1-2; DNA: TGTGCCAGCAGTGAAGGCCAGGACAGGGGGGTAGGCTACACCTTC; CDR3: CASSEGQDRGVGYTF
D: NA; V: TRBV15; size: NA; J: TRBJ2-1; DNA: TGTGCCACCAGCAGAGCCGGGGGGCTTAAGGACAATGAGCAGTTCTTC; CDR3: CATSRAGGLKDNEQFF
D: NA; V: TRBV14; size: NA; J: TRBJ2-7; DNA: TGTGCCAGCAGCCGGGACACCCACCGGACTTTGTACGAGCAGTACTTC; CDR3: CASSRDTHRTLYEQYF
D: NA; V: TRBV5-1; size: NA; J: TRBJ1-5; DNA: TGCGCCAGCAGCTTATTAGGGGAAGGCAATCAGCCCCAGCATTTT; CDR3: CASSLLGEGNQPQHF
D: TRBD1; V: TRBV15; size: once; J: TRBJ2-5; DNA: TGTGCCACCAGCAGAGTAGGACAGGGCCAAGAGACCCAGTACTTC; CDR3: CATSRVGQGQETQYF
D: TRBD2; V: TRBV7-8; size: NA; J: TRBJ2-3; DNA: TGTGCCAGCACATCTCTAGCGGGGGCCACAGATACGCAGTATTTT; CDR3: CASTSLAGATDTQYF
D: NA; V: TRBV12-5; size: NA; J: TRBJ1-5; DNA: TGTGCTAGTGGTTTTAGCGGGGGCGGTCAGCCCCAGCATTTT; CDR3: CASGFSGGGQPQHF
D: NA; V: TRBV13; size: few; J: TRBJ1-2; DNA: TGTGCCAGCAGTCTACAGGGTAACTATGGCTACACCTTC; CDR3: CASSLQGNYGYTF
D: NA; V: TRBV29-1; size: NA; J: TRBJ1-2; DNA: TGCAGCGTAACTAGGGAGGTCAACTATGGCTACACCTTC; CDR3: CSVTREVNYGYTF
D: NA; V: TRBV30; size: NA; J: TRBJ1-1; DNA: TGTGCCTGGAGTGCCCTATATCAGGGTGGCACTGAAGCTTTCTTT; CDR3: CAWSALYQGGTEAFF
D: TRBD1; V: TRBV5-1; size: once; J: TRBJ1-5; DNA: TGCGCCAGCAGCTCCGAAGGACAGGGCAATCAGCCCCAGCATTTT; CDR3: CASSSEGQGNQPQHF
D: NA; V: TRBV19; size: NA; J: TRBJ1-2; DNA: TGTGCCAGTAGTGCGACAGAAGATGGCTATGGCTACACCTTC; CDR3: CASSATEDGYGYTF
D: NA; V: TRBV10-3; size: NA; J: TRBJ2-1; DNA: TGTGCCATCAGTGACCAGCGCAATGAGCAGTTCTTC; CDR3: CAISDQRNEQFF
D: NA; V: TRBV5-1; size: NA; J: TRBJ1-2; DNA: TGCGCCAGCAGCTTGTGGCCGGGTCGCATCGACGGCTACACCTTC; CDR3: CASSLWPGRIDGYTF
D: NA; V: TRBV6-6; size: NA; J: TRBJ1-3; DNA: TGTGCCAGCACCAAAGGACAGCGCTCTGGAAACACCATATATTTT; CDR3: CASTKGQRSGNTIYF
D: NA; V: TRBV7-9; size: NA; J: TRBJ1-5; DNA: TGTGCCAGCAGCTTAGTGGGGGGTAGCAATCAGCCCCAGCATTTT; CDR3: CASSLVGGSNQPQHF
D: TRBD1; V: TRBV11-2; size: once; J: TRBJ1-1; DNA: TGTGCCAGCAGCCGCACCAGACAGGGGAACGTGAACACTGAAGCTTTCTTT; CDR3: CASSRTRQGNVNTEAFF
D: NA; V: TRBV27; size: few; J: TRBJ1-1; DNA: TGTGCCAGCAGTCCAGGGACAAGGCGGGTAGCTTTCTTT; CDR3: CASSPGTRRVAFF
D: TRBD2; V: TRBV3-1/TRBV3-2; size: few; J: TRBJ2-3; DNA: TGTGCCAGCAGCCAAAACGGACTAGCGGGGACGGAGTATACGCAGTATTTT; CDR3: CASSQNGLAGTEYTQYF
D: TRBD2; V: TRBV5-4; size: NA; J: TRBJ2-7; DNA: TGTGCCAGCAGCTCCGGGACTAGCGGGTTAGGATCCTACGAGCAGTACTTC; CDR3: CASSSGTSGLGSYEQYF
D: NA; V: TRBV30; size: NA; J: TRBJ1-1; DNA: TGTGCCTGTTGGGACAATAGGAACACTGAAGCTTTCTTT; CDR3: CACWDNRNTEAFF
D: TRBD1; V: TRBV7-9; size: NA; J: TRBJ1-5; DNA: TGTGCCAGCAGCTGGACAGGGGACAATCAGCCCCAGCATTTT; CDR3: CASSWTGDNQPQHF
D: TRBD2; V: TRBV9; size: NA; J: TRBJ2-1; DNA: TGTGCCAGCAGCCCACCGGGAGCGGGACCTCTTGAGCAGTTCTTC; CDR3: CASSPPGAGPLEQFF
D: NA; V: TRBV9; size: NA; J: TRBJ2-3; DNA: TGTGCCAGCAGCGTAGGAGTGCAAAGCACAGATACGCAGTATTTT; CDR3: CASSVGVQSTDTQYF
D: NA; V: TRBV5-8; size: NA; J: TRBJ1-6; DNA: TGTGCCAGCAGCCCGATCGGGGATTCACCCCTCCACTTT; CDR3: CASSPIGDSPLHF
D: NA; V: TRBV5-6; size: NA; J: TRBJ2-1; DNA: TGTGCCAGCAGCCACCGGGACACCTACTACAATGAGCAGTTCTTC; CDR3: CASSHRDTYYNEQFF
D: NA; V: TRBV18; size: few; J: TRBJ2-2; DNA: TGTGCCAGCTCATCTCTTCAGGGTACCGGGGAGCTGTTTTTT; CDR3: CASSSLQGTGELFF